The 30 T cell receptor beta chains presented below share a single source sample, sequenced in a study of a mutant IDH1 vaccine in newly diagnosed glioma. Some clones are missing from TCRdb's copy, which holds only in-frame ones; the method was immunoSEQ multiplex PCR. The table lists 30,000 or so clones, roughly 75% of them singletons. Stated time point: week 35, safety follow-up. Every single dose of the vaccine, 300 ug of mutant IDH1 20-mer peptide, came with topical imiquimod. Their antigens are not known. Sample: PBMCs, taken from a glioma patient whose treatment included an IDH1 peptide vaccine. These receptor sequences come from a middle-aged man with glioma. Some clones in this sample may be carry-over from other donors' samples.

The J gene is TRBJ2-4, the V gene TRBV7-2; D possibly corresponds to TRBD1 (6 bases). The length of the CDR3 is 14 residues. The V end lost 6 bases, the J end lost 6 bases, and 15 bases lay between the germline ends. CDR1 SGHTA and CDR2 FQGNSA come from the germline V gene. The chain's CDR3 is CASSRGIPTNIQYF. DNA for the CDR3: TGTGCCAGCAGTAGGGGGATCCCCACAAACATTCAGTACTTC. Based on the CDR3 plus reference TRBV7-2 and TRBJ2-4, the full variable domain is GAGVSQSPSNKVTEKGKDVELRCDPISGHTALYWYRQSLGQGLEFLIYFQGNSAPDKSGLPSDRFSAERTGGSVSTLTIQRTQQEDSAVYLCASSRGIPTNIQYFGAGTRLSVL.

The gene calls are TRBV6-5 and TRBJ1-1, with TRBD1 matching 8 bases. This CDR3 comprises 15 residues. The V segment lost 5 bases and the J segment 0 bases; nucleotides outside the gene matches: 5. Germline-derived CDR1 and CDR2 are MNHEY and SVGAGI. CDR3 in amino acids: CASSSRDRMNTEAFF. CDR3 DNA: TGTGCCAGCAGTAGCCGGGACAGGATGAACACTGAAGCTTTCTTT.

V gene TRBV7-9 combines with J gene TRBJ1-3; the D is unclear. Germline V gene lookup returns CDR1 SEHNR and CDR2 FQNEAQ (reference sequence). The germline V and J ends were trimmed by 6 bases and 0 bases, with 15 bases remaining between them. The CDR3 is 16 residues long. CDR3 amino acids: CASSPESVSSGNTIYF. The CDR3 DNA sequence: TGTGCCAGCAGTCCTGAGAGCGTCAGCTCTGGAAACACCATATATTTT.

The chain uses TRBV5-4 and TRBJ1-2, with D possibly TRBD1 on 5 matching bases. CDR3 size: 13 residues. Trimming took 4 bases from V and 8 from J, leaving 15 bases between them. Germline V lookup: CDR1 SGHNT, CDR2 YYREEE (reference sequence). The CDR3 sequence: CASSQIQGEGYTF. CDR3 nucleotide sequence: TGTGCCAGCAGCCAAATTCAGGGAGAAGGCTACACCTTC.

The rearrangement uses TRBV7-2 and TRBJ2-2; tentative D call: TRBD1 (6 bases). Trimming took 1 base from V and 4 from J, leaving 10 bases between them. This CDR3 contains 15 residues. CDR1 and CDR2 from the germline V gene are SGHTA and FQGNSA. The CDR3: CASSLGQAATGELFF. CDR3 bases: TGTGCCAGCAGCTTAGGACAGGCGGCCACCGGGGAGCTGTTTTTT.

The chain carries TRBV2 and TRBJ1-3, with a possible D match to TRBD1 (6 bases). V lost 8 bases, J lost 2 bases, and 16 bases lay in between. In germline, CDR1 is SNHLY, CDR2 FYNNEI. There are 15 residues in the CDR3. The CDR3 loop is CASRDRSAAGNTIYF. The CDR3 bases are TGTGCCAGCCGCGACAGGTCGGCGGCTGGAAACACCATATATTTT.

The chain uses TRBV11-3 and TRBJ2-1, with D unresolved. Per germline, CDR1 SGHNT and CDR2 YENEEA. The CDR3 extends over 12 amino acids. V gave up 1 base and J gave up 2 bases, with 0 bases separating them. CDR3 in amino acids: CASSLAYNEQFF. In DNA, the CDR3 is TGTGCCAGCAGCTTAGCCTACAATGAGCAGTTCTTC.

V and J are TRBV11-2 and TRBJ2-1, with TRBD1 identical over 7 bases. J lost 3 bases, V lost 2 bases, and 10 bases had no gene match. The CDR3 consists of 17 residues. Per germline, CDR1 SGHAT and CDR2 FQNNGV. CDR3 region: CASSLFPDRAVYNEQFF. The DNA for the CDR3 is TGTGCCAGCAGCTTATTCCCCGACAGGGCGGTCTACAATGAGCAGTTCTTC.

This clone was recorded a few times. This sequence joins TRBV6-5 and TRBJ1-5; unclear D gene. The germline V gene has CDR1 MNHEY and CDR2 SVGAGI. CDR3 length: 15 amino acids. The V end lost 10 bases, the J end lost 0 bases, and 16 bases lay between the germline ends. In DNA, the CDR3 is TGTGCCACCAAGTTTGAGACCTATAGCAATCAGCCCCAGCATTTT. Its protein product is CATKFETYSNQPQHF.

This clone turned up a few times. The CDR3 sequence: CSLPGNTEAFF. The CDR3 nucleotides read TGCAGCCTACCAGGGAACACTGAAGCTTTCTTT. The chain carries TRBV20-1 and TRBJ1-1, with unresolved D. Germline V gives CDR1 DFQATT, CDR2 SNEGSKA (reference sequence). The CDR3 runs 11 residues.

The J gene is TRBJ2-2, the V gene TRBV11-3; D possibly corresponds to TRBD1 (5 bases). Trimming took off 5 bases at V and 0 bases at J, with 13 bases between the two ends. The germline V gene has CDR1 SGHNT and CDR2 YENEEA. The CDR3 has 16 residues. CDR3 sequence (DNA): TGTGCCAGCAGCATAAGACGGACATCGAACACCGGGGAGCTGTTTTTT. Protein sequence: CASSIRRTSNTGELFF.

This chain links TRBV7-8 with TRBJ2-3; 8 bases are a match to TRBD2. The germline V gene has CDR1 SGHVS and CDR2 FQNEAQ. With V trimmed by 1 base and J by 5 bases, 20 bases remained unmatched. The CDR3 covers 20 residues. CDR3 sequence (DNA): TGTGCCAGCAGCTTAGTGGTTCAAAGTAGCGGGATTTCAACAGGAGATACGCAGTATTTT. As protein: CASSLVVQSSGISTGDTQYF. The complete variable domain, with remaining parts taken from reference TRBV7-8 and TRBJ2-3, reads GAGVSQSPRYKVAKRGQDVALRCDPISGHVSLFWYQQALGQGPEFLTYFQNEAQLDKSGLPSDRFFAERPEGSVSTLKIQRTQQEDSAVYLCASSLVVQSSGISTGDTQYFGPGTRLTVL.

This chain joins TRBV20-1 and TRBJ2-5, with D hard to call. Trimming took 2 bases from V and 5 from J, leaving 3 bases between them. This CDR3 is 10 amino acids long. Looked up from germline, CDR1 is DFQATT and CDR2 is SNEGSKA (reference sequence). CDR3 in amino acids: CSARRETQYF. The CDR3 nucleotides read TGCAGTGCTAGAAGGGAGACCCAGTACTTC.

The V gene is TRBV4-1, the J gene TRBJ1-2, with 10 positions matching TRBD1. Germline V lookup: CDR1 MGHRA, CDR2 YSYEKL. The CDR3 sequence is 15 residues long. The V gene end was trimmed by 1 base and the J gene end by 4 bases; junction bases not matched to a gene: 3. The CDR3 loop is CASSQVRTGGYGYTF. The CDR3 bases are TGCGCCAGCAGCCAAGTTCGGACAGGGGGCTATGGCTACACCTTC.

The J gene is TRBJ2-5, the V gene TRBV30; a weak D match, TRBD2 (6 bases). Germline V gene sequence: CDR1 GTSNPN, CDR2 SVGIG (reference sequence). This CDR3 contains 12 residues. Deletions cut 7 bases from V and 3 bases from J, with 12 bases between. The CDR3 protein is CAFRPSEETQYF. The CDR3 nucleotides read TGTGCCTTCCGTCCTAGCGAAGAGACCCAGTACTTC.

A single count supports this clone. J is TRBJ2-7 and V is TRBV10-3, with 7 bases identical to TRBD1. CDR3 size: 15 residues. V gave up 10 bases and J gave up 7 bases; unmatched junction bases: 19. Germline CDR1 is ENHRY and CDR2 is SYGVKD. CDR3 sequence (DNA): TGTGCCACCCTTGATCCGGGACAGCCGAGTGGTGAGCAGTACTTC. The encoded protein is CATLDPGQPSGEQYF.

The chain is built from TRBV14 and TRBJ2-5; 11 bases agree with TRBD1. CDR1 is SGHDN, CDR2 FVKESK, per germline. This CDR3 spans 15 amino acids. Trimming cost V 4 bases and J 5 bases; bases outside gene matches: 6. The CDR3 DNA is TGTGCCAGCAGCCCTCGGACAGGGGGCGTGGAGACCCAGTACTTC. Translating it yields CASSPRTGGVETQYF.

The J gene is TRBJ2-5, the V gene TRBV28, with D tentatively TRBD2 (6 bases). The germline V gene encodes CDR1 MDHEN and CDR2 SYDVKM. V lost 5 bases and J lost 1, with 14 bases in between. There are 15 residues in the CDR3. CDR3 DNA: TGTGCCAGCAGTCCCGGGAGTAGCGGCCAAGAGACCCAGTACTTC. As protein: CASSPGSSGQETQYF. Using reference TRBV28 and TRBJ2-5 for the parts outside the CDR3, the full variable domain is DVKVTQSSRYLVKRTGEKVFLECVQDMDHENMFWYRQDPGLGLRLIYFSYDVKMKEKGDIPEGYSVSREKKERFSLILESASTNQTSMYLCASSPGSSGQETQYFGPGTRLLVL.

V and J are TRBV2 and TRBJ2-2; possible D gene TRBD1, 5 bases. V lost 6 bases, J lost 0 bases, and 11 bases lay in between. The CDR3 consists of 15 residues. Germline CDR1 and CDR2: SNHLY and FYNNEI. The CDR3 here is CASSPTATNTGELFF. CDR3 bases: TGTGCCAGCAGCCCGACAGCAACGAACACCGGGGAGCTGTTTTTT.

The chain combines TRBV19 with TRBJ2-1; TRBD2 matches at 8 bases. CDR1 and CDR2 from the germline V gene are LNHDA and SQIVND (reference sequence). This CDR3 has 15 residues. The trim removed 9 bases at V and 7 bases at J, leaving 14 bases unmatched. The chain's CDR3 is CASALGSTGGNEQFF. As DNA, the CDR3 is TGTGCCAGCGCCCTTGGGAGTACGGGGGGGAATGAGCAGTTCTTC.

The rearrangement joins TRBV5-4 to TRBJ1-1; maybe TRBD1 (5 bases). CDR3 length: 17 amino acids. The germline V gene encodes CDR1 SGHNT and CDR2 YYREEE (reference sequence). The V end was cut by 5 bases, the J end by 3 bases, with 23 bases between. CDR3 DNA: TGTGCCAGCAGTTCCCCCGGGGCAGCTTACGGGGACACTGAAGCTTTCTTT. It encodes CASSSPGAAYGDTEAFF.

The chain combines TRBV10-3 with TRBJ2-7; D not certain. Looked up from germline, CDR1 is ENHRY and CDR2 is SYGVKD. The V gene lost 3 bases and the J gene lost 2 bases, with 14 bases spanning the gap. The CDR3 has 15 residues. CDR3 sequence: CAISDHEAHAYEQYF. The CDR3 coding sequence is TGTGCCATCAGTGACCATGAGGCGCACGCCTACGAGCAGTACTTC.

The chain employs TRBV5-1 and TRBJ1-1; perhaps TRBD1 as D (5 bases). The CDR3 extends over 15 amino acids. The germline CDR1 and CDR2 sequences are SGHRS and YFSETQ. With 5 bases removed from V and 0 bases from J, the gap between germline ends came to 14 bases. The DNA for the CDR3 is TGCGCCAGCAGTTCTACGACAGCCGTGAACACTGAAGCTTTCTTT. This gives the protein CASSSTTAVNTEAFF.

The chain is built from TRBV5-1 and TRBJ2-3, with 10 bases identical to TRBD1. The germline CDR1 and CDR2 sequences are SGHRS and YFSETQ. The trim removed 2 bases at V and 8 bases at J, leaving 5 bases unmatched. This CDR3 is 14 amino acids long. Here the CDR3 reads CASSFRQGAGTQYF. The CDR3 nucleotides are TGCGCCAGCAGCTTTAGACAGGGGGCCGGTACGCAGTATTTT.

V is TRBV2 and J is TRBJ1-5; no reliable D call. V shed 5 bases and J shed 3 bases, with 23 bases lying between them. The CDR3 totals 18 residues. Germline V gene lookup returns CDR1 SNHLY and CDR2 FYNNEI. CDR3 residues: CASSTTFEGGPSNQPQHF. The CDR3 DNA sequence: TGTGCCAGCAGTACTACCTTCGAGGGAGGGCCTTCCAATCAGCCCCAGCATTTT.

This sequence joins TRBV9 and TRBJ2-1; the D is unclear. Trimming left V 4 bases short and J 8 bases short, with 22 bases between. This CDR3 has 16 residues. Germline CDR1 and CDR2: SGDLS and YYNGEE. The CDR3 DNA reads TGTGCCAGCAGCTCACAGATCGACCTACCGGGCCATGAGCAGTTCTTC. This encodes CASSSQIDLPGHEQFF.

This clone was seen just once. The V gene is TRBV7-9, the J gene TRBJ1-6; no firm D call. Germline CDR1 is SEHNR and CDR2 is FQNEAQ (reference sequence). Trimming took 5 bases from V and 10 from J, leaving 18 bases between them. The CDR3 has 15 amino acids. The CDR3 DNA is TGTGCCAGCAGCCTTGGTTTAAGGGCAGAATCACCCCTCCACTTT. It is translated as CASSLGLRAESPLHF.

This clone was seen a single time. The chain links TRBV19 to TRBJ1-1, with unresolved D. The germline V gene encodes CDR1 LNHDA and CDR2 SQIVND (reference sequence). This CDR3 comprises 13 residues. V shed 0 bases and J shed 5 bases, with 7 bases lying between them. CDR3 DNA: TGTGCCAGTAGTATAGAAGGGCGGACTGAAGCTTTCTTT. The encoded protein is CASSIEGRTEAFF.

The genes are TRBV7-2 and TRBJ1-1; 8 bases are shared with TRBD1. Germline CDR1 SGHTA, CDR2 FQGNSA. J was trimmed by 6 bases and V by 4 bases; bases with no gene match: 13. The CDR3 sequence is 16 residues long. The CDR3 is CASSSGRGRSLAEAFF. CDR3 nucleotide sequence: TGTGCCAGCAGCTCGGGCAGGGGGCGCTCTCTAGCTGAAGCTTTCTTT.

V usage is TRBV7-6 and J usage is TRBJ1-5; D is perhaps TRBD1 (6 bases). The CDR3 runs 15 residues. Trimming left V 5 bases short and J 5 bases short, with 16 bases between. Per the germline V gene, CDR1 is SGHVS and CDR2 is FNYEAQ. CDR3 DNA: TGTGCCAGCAGCCCGGGGGTACAGGGTGATCAGCCCCAGCATTTT. This translates into CASSPGVQGDQPQHF.